The next 5 T cell receptor beta chains were all read from a single sample in a study of shared clonotypes between healthy human individuals. The data were produced by immunoSEQ multiplex PCR, yet TCRdb's version contains in-frame clones alone and is incomplete. The sample shows a few million clones, over 85% of them seen only once. The material sequenced was naive CD4+ T cells from PBMCs. Indicated subset: CD45RA+ positively selected. These receptors were collected from a man aged 18 to 30 in good health. Some clones in this sample may be carry-over from other donors' samples.

The V call is TRBV7-9, the J call TRBJ2-7, with a weak D call TRBD1 (6 bases). Looked up from germline, CDR1 is SEHNR and CDR2 is FQNEAQ (reference sequence). The ends were cut back, 0 bases at V and 3 bases at J, with 9 bases in the middle. The CDR3 has 14 residues. In DNA form, the CDR3 reads TGTGCCAGCAGCTTAGCGGGACAAATCTACGAGCAGTACTTC. Residues: CASSLAGQIYEQYF.

V and J are TRBV5-1 and TRBJ2-1; D perhaps matches TRBD2 (6 bases). V lost 4 bases, J lost 6 bases, and 14 bases lay in between. The germline CDR1 and CDR2 sequences are SGHRS and YFSETQ. There are 14 residues in the CDR3. CDR3 amino acids: CASSAQGTSNEQFF. The DNA of the CDR3 is TGCGCCAGCAGCGCCCAAGGGACTTCCAATGAGCAGTTCTTC.

The chain joins TRBV11-3 to TRBJ2-1, with D possibly called TRBD1 or TRBD2 (5 bases each). Trimming pared 1 base from V and 4 bases from J, leaving 14 bases between. Looked up from germline, CDR1 is SGHNT and CDR2 is YENEEA. This CDR3 is 16 amino acids long. CDR3 residues: CASSLARGPVYNEQFF. The DNA for the CDR3 is TGTGCCAGCAGCTTAGCCCGGGGCCCTGTATACAATGAGCAGTTCTTC.

Points on this clone: Within the sample, other DNA sequences also encode this same CDR3. V gene TRBV7-9 combines with J gene TRBJ2-7; unclear D gene. Deletions cut 1 base from V and 0 bases from J, with 10 bases between. This CDR3 has 15 residues. In germline, CDR1 is SEHNR, CDR2 FQNEAQ (reference sequence). CDR3: CASSLVGRSSYEQYF. The CDR3 region has the DNA TGTGCCAGCAGCTTAGTGGGTAGGAGCTCCTACGAGCAGTACTTC.

The chain employs TRBV7-2 and TRBJ1-4; D is unresolved. The germline V and J ends were trimmed by 5 bases and 8 bases, with 15 bases remaining between them. Germline V gene lookup returns CDR1 SGHTA and CDR2 FQGNSA. There are 14 residues in the CDR3. The CDR3 protein is CASSRSVRGEKLFF. The CDR3 DNA follows: TGTGCCAGCAGCCGGTCCGTCCGCGGAGAAAAACTGTTTTTT.